Below, one T cell receptor beta chain is given with its context. The sample is drawn from a study of T cell responses to AZD1222 COVID-19 vaccine. The CDR3 has 14 amino acids. The repertoire was sequenced with immunoSEQ multiplex PCR; TCRdb's copy has only in-frame clones and lacks some. The sample includes some 100,000 clones, roughly 89% of them seen just once. This chain links TRBV21-1 with TRBJ2-7. TRBV21-1 is a pseudogene locus. The sequence came from an adult in good health. Sequences were derived from peripheral blood, sampled on day 0 of AZD1222 vaccination. Here the CDR3 reads CASSKLDQTYEQYF. The CDR3 DNA reads as TGTGCCAGCAGCAAATTAGACCAAACCTACGAGCAGTACTTC.